This TCR beta chain comes out of a study of T cell responses to AZD1222 COVID-19 vaccine. V was clipped by 1 base and J by 0 bases, with 12 bases between them. This CDR3 has 16 amino acids. Germline lookup yields CDR1 MNHEY and CDR2 SVGAGI. Assay: immunoSEQ multiplex PCR; the TCRdb copy retains only in-frame clones and omits some. The sample has about 96,000 clones, about 90% seen once. This TCR derives from an adult in good health. The genes are TRBV6-5 and TRBJ1-2; no firm D call. The sample in question was peripheral blood, obtained on day 0 of AZD1222 vaccination. CDR3 DNA: TGTGCCAGCAGTTACTTGGCCAGCCAAGCTAACTATGGCTACACCTTC. Translated: CASSYLASQANYGYTF.